This T cell receptor (beta chain) was sequenced for a study of Ad26.COV2.S vaccination and SARS-CoV-2 variants. Study-wide results and caveats: There was reportedly substantial breadth in spike-specific CD8+ and CD4+ T cell responses after vaccination. Vaccinees displayed broader spike-specific TCR repertoires than placebo recipients.

Generated by immunoSEQ multiplex PCR, the TCRdb table keeps only in-frame clones and is missing some. The sample consists of about 94,000 clones, roughly 85% of them appearing once. Notes on this clone: Its antigen is undetermined.

V dropped 0 bases and J dropped 5 bases, with 7 bases sitting between them. The CDR3 extends over 13 amino acids. Germline CDR1 and CDR2: ENHRY and SYGVKD. The sample in question was peripheral blood, obtained after recovery from COVID-19. This sequence was found in a human donor who had recovered from COVID-19. V usage is TRBV10-3 and J usage is TRBJ1-2; D remains ambiguous. The CDR3: CAISESGQYGYTF. The CDR3, as DNA: TGTGCCATCAGTGAGTCAGGCCAGTATGGCTACACCTTC.